This T cell receptor beta chain was sequenced during a study of T cell responses to AZD1222 COVID-19 vaccine. Details on this clone: Its cognate antigen is unknown.

TCRdb's copy holds only in-frame clones and misses some; the assay was immunoSEQ multiplex PCR. The sample records under 150,000 clones, roughly 92% being singletons. Notes on the study in general: At 160-218 and 743-854, vaccine-associated CD4 TCRs were dominant, and they spanned spike. Most donors were white British and more were female, and clonal diversity was possibly underestimated. Two AZD1222 administrations were followed by greater Spike-specific TCR breadth and depth. Sampling captured repertoires only after the peak T cell response.

V trimming: 5 bases; J trimming: 0 bases; junction bases outside the gene matches: 0. This CDR3 region has 13 residues. Germline V gene data show CDR1 as KGHSH and CDR2 as LQKENI. The rearrangement links TRBV18 to TRBJ2-5; 7 bases align to TRBD1. The sample here was peripheral blood, taken 28 days after the second AZD1222 dose. This clonotype originated in an adult who received the AZD1222 COVID-19 vaccine. Here the CDR3 DNA reads TGTGCCAGCTCAGGGACAGACCAAGAGACCCAGTACTTC. Protein: CASSGTDQETQYF. Using reference TRBV18 and TRBJ2-5 for the parts outside the CDR3, the full variable domain is NAGVMQNPRHLVRRRGQEARLRCSPMKGHSHVYWYRQLPEEGLKFMVYLQKENIIDESGMPKERFSAEFPKEGPSILRIQQVVRGDSAAYFCASSGTDQETQYFGPGTRLLVL.